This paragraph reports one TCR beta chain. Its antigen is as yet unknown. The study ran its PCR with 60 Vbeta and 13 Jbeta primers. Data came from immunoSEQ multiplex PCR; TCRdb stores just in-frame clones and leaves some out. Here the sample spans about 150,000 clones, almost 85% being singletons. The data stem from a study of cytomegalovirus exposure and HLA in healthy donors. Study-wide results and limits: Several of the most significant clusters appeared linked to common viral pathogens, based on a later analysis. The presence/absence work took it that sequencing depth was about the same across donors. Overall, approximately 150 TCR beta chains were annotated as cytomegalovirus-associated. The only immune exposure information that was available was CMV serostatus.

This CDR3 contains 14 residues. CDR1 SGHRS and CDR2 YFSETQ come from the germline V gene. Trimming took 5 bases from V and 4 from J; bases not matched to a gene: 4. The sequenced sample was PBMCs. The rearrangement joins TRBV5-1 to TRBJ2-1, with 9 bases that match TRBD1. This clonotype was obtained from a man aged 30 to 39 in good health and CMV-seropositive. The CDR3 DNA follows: TGCGCCAGCAGGGGGACAGGGAATTACAATGAGCAGTTCTTC. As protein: CASRGTGNYNEQFF.